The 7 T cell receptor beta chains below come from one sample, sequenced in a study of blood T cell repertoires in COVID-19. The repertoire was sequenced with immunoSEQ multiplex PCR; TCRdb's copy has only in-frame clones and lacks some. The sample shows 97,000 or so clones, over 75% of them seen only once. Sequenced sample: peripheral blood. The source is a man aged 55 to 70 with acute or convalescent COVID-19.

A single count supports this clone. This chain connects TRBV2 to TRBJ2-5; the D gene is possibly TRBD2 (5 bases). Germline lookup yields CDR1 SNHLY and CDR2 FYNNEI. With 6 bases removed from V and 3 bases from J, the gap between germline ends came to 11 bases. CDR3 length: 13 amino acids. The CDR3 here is CASSERDKETQYF. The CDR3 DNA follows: TGTGCCAGCAGCGAACGGGATAAAGAGACCCAGTACTTC.

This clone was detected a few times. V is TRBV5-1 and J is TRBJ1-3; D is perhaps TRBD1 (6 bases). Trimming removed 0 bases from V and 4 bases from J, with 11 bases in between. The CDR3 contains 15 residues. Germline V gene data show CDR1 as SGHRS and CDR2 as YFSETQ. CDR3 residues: CASSLVGTLGNTIYF. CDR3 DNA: TGCGCCAGCAGCTTGGTTGGGACACTCGGAAACACCATATATTTT.

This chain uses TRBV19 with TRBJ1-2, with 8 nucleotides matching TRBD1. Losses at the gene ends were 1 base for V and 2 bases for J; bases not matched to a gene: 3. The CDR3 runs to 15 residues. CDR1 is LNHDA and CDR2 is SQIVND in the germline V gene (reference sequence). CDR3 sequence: CASSIGRDRNYGYTF. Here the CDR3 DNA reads TGTGCCAGTAGTATAGGTCGGGACAGGAACTATGGCTACACCTTC. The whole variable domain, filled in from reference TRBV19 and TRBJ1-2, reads DGGITQSPKYLFRKEGQNVTLSCEQNLNHDAMYWYRQDPGQGLRLIYYSQIVNDFQKGDIAEGYSVSREKKESFPLTVTSAQKNPTAFYLCASSIGRDRNYGYTFGSGTRLTVV.

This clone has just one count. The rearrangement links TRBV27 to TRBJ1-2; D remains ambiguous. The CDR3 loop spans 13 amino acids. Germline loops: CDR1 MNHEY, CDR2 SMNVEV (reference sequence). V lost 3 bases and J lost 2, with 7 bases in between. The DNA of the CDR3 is TGTGCCAGCAGTTTTGCGGTAAACTATGGCTACACCTTC. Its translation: CASSFAVNYGYTF.

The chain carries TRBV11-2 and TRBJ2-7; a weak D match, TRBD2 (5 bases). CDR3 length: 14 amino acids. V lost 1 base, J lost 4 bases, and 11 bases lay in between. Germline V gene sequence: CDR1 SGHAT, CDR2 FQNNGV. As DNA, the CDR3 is TGTGCCAGCAGCTTAGCCGGGAACTATTACGAGCAGTACTTC. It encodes CASSLAGNYYEQYF.

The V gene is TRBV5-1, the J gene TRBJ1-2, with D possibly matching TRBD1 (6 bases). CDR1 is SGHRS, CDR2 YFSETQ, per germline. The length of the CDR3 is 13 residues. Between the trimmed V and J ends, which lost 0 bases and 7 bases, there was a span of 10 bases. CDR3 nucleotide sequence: TGCGCCAGCAGCTTGGCTAACAGGGTTGGCTACACCTTC. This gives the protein CASSLANRVGYTF.

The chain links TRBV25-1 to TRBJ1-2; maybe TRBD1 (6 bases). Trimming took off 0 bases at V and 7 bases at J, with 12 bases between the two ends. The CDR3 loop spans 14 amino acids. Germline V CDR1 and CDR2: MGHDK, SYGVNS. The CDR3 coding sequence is TGTGCCAGCAGTGAATACCTGGGGGCGGGTGGCTACACCTTC. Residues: CASSEYLGAGGYTF.